The 31 T cell receptor beta chains listed next were all sequenced from one sample in a study of siplizumab effects on memory and regulatory T cells. Sequencing was performed with immunoSEQ multiplex PCR; in TCRdb, only in-frame clones are kept and a portion is missing. The sample consists of about 100,000 clones, about 94% of them appearing once. The sequencing input was non-Treg CD4+ T cells sorted from blood. These receptors were taken from a human donor in good health.

This clone was seen a single time. This sequence joins TRBV6-6 and TRBJ1-1, with no clear D. The CDR3 length is 15 residues. Per germline, CDR1 MNHNY and CDR2 SVGAGI (reference sequence). The V and J ends lost 0 bases and 8 bases respectively, with 16 bases between them. CDR3 in DNA: TGTGCCAGCAGTTACTCTACGGGCAAGACGAACGAAGCTTTCTTT. This sequence encodes CASSYSTGKTNEAFF.

This chain uses TRBV5-4 with TRBJ2-3, with D unresolved. CDR3 length: 13 residues. With 4 bases removed from V and 4 bases from J, the gap between germline ends came to 10 bases. Germline CDR1 is SGHNT and CDR2 is YYREEE (reference sequence). The CDR3 region has the DNA TGTGCCAGCAGCAACCCCTCCGCAGATACGCAGTATTTT. It specifies CASSNPSADTQYF.

The chain joins TRBV5-1 to TRBJ2-6; no firm D call. Germline CDR1 is SGHRS and CDR2 is YFSETQ. CDR3 size: 15 residues. V was shortened by 2 bases and J by 0 bases, with 6 bases between the two germline ends. CDR3 nucleotides: TGCGCCAGCAGCTTCAGGACCTCTGGGGCCAACGTCCTGACTTTC. It translates to CASSFRTSGANVLTF.

V is TRBV14 and J is TRBJ1-1; D gene uncertain. The CDR3 runs to 14 residues. Trimming took 1 base from V and 6 from J, leaving 12 bases between them. Per the germline V gene, CDR1 is SGHDN and CDR2 is FVKESK. The CDR3 is CASSQVTGRAEAFF. CDR3 bases: TGTGCCAGCAGCCAAGTTACGGGTAGGGCTGAAGCTTTCTTT.

This chain links TRBV7-3 with TRBJ2-5; 11 bases are shared with TRBD2. CDR1 is SGHTA, CDR2 FQGTGA, per germline. After removal of 5 bases from V and 6 bases from J, the junction contained 8 bases not matched to a gene. The CDR3 has 15 residues. Here the CDR3 reads CASSAIAGGPQTQYF. CDR3 coding DNA: TGTGCCAGCAGCGCCATAGCGGGAGGGCCGCAGACCCAGTACTTC. Complete variable domain (other parts from reference TRBV7-3 and TRBJ2-5): GAGVSQTPSNKVTEKGKYVELRCDPISGHTALYWYRQSLGQGPEFLIYFQGTGAADDSGLPNDRFFAVRPEGSVSTLKIQRTERGDSAVYLCASSAIAGGPQTQYFGPGTRLLVL.

The V call is TRBV7-2, the J call TRBJ1-2, with D maybe TRBD1 (5 bases). Germline assignment: CDR1 SGHTA and CDR2 FQGNSA. Between the trimmed V and J ends, which lost 4 bases and 4 bases, there was a span of 19 bases. This CDR3 is built from 16 residues. The CDR3 DNA sequence: TGTGCCAGCAGCTCAAGTTTATTGGGGCCGGTCTATGGCTACACCTTC. Protein: CASSSSLLGPVYGYTF.

The chain recombines TRBV5-8 with TRBJ2-3; D ambiguous. This CDR3 spans 15 amino acids. V was cut by 3 bases and J by 6 bases, with 17 bases left in between. CDR1 and CDR2 (germline): SGHTS, YDEGEE. CDR3 sequence reads: CASSYGNGIGDTQYF. The CDR3, as DNA: TGTGCCAGCAGCTACGGTAATGGGATTGGCGATACGCAGTATTTT. Complete variable domain (other parts from reference TRBV5-8 and TRBJ2-3): EAGVTQSPTHLIKTRGQQATLRCSPISGHTSVYWYQQALGLGLQFLLWYDEGEERNRGNFPPRFSGRQFPNYSSELNVNALELEDSALYLCASSYGNGIGDTQYFGPGTRLTVL.

V gene TRBV27 combines with J gene TRBJ1-5; D might be TRBD1 (5 bases). This CDR3 is 16 amino acids long. Trimming pared 4 bases from V and 4 bases from J, leaving 17 bases between. Per germline, CDR1 MNHEY and CDR2 SMNVEV (reference sequence). The CDR3 sequence: CASSSHGGSGNQPQHF. CDR3 coding DNA: TGTGCCAGCAGTTCCCACGGGGGTAGCGGGAATCAGCCCCAGCATTTT.

The chain combines TRBV7-3 with TRBJ2-1, with TRBD1 as a possible D gene (5 bases). With 4 bases removed from V and 9 bases from J, the gap between germline ends came to 19 bases. The CDR3 is 15 residues long. Germline-derived CDR1 and CDR2 are SGHTA and FQGTGA. The CDR3 here is CASSSTGSGLSEQFF. CDR3 DNA sequence: TGTGCCAGCAGCTCGACCGGTTCAGGGTTAAGTGAGCAGTTCTTC. Looking up the rest from reference TRBV7-3 and TRBJ2-1 gives the full variable domain: GAGVSQTPSNKVTEKGKYVELRCDPISGHTALYWYRQSLGQGPEFLIYFQGTGAADDSGLPNDRFFAVRPEGSVSTLKIQRTERGDSAVYLCASSSTGSGLSEQFFGPGTRLTVL.

The chain uses TRBV14 and TRBJ2-7; D may be TRBD1 (6 bases). The CDR3 is 13 amino acids. Between the trimmed V and J ends, which lost 4 bases and 1 base, there was a span of 8 bases. From germline, CDR1 is SGHDN and CDR2 FVKESK. The CDR3, as DNA: TGTGCCAGCAGCCGAGACAGGTCCTACGAGCAGTACTTC. The encoded protein is CASSRDRSYEQYF.

The V gene is TRBV7-3, the J gene TRBJ2-2; D is possibly TRBD1 (5 bases). The germline CDR1 and CDR2 sequences are SGHTA and FQGTGA. The CDR3 loop spans 14 amino acids. V was cut by 2 bases and J by 4 bases, with 8 bases left in between. CDR3 bases: TGTGCCAGCAGCTTATTTAGGGGCACCGGGGAGCTGTTTTTT. This encodes CASSLFRGTGELFF. The complete variable domain, with remaining parts taken from reference TRBV7-3 and TRBJ2-2, reads GAGVSQTPSNKVTEKGKYVELRCDPISGHTALYWYRQSLGQGPEFLIYFQGTGAADDSGLPNDRFFAVRPEGSVSTLKIQRTERGDSAVYLCASSLFRGTGELFFGEGSRLTVL.

V and J are TRBV19 and TRBJ1-5, with D hard to call. The CDR3 is 14 amino acids. V was pared by 6 bases and J by 9 bases, with 18 bases between. Germline V gene sequence: CDR1 LNHDA, CDR2 SQIVND (reference sequence). This CDR3 is CASRPIPSRWPQHF. As DNA, the CDR3 is TGTGCCAGTAGACCTATCCCTTCCCGGTGGCCCCAGCATTTT.

This rearrangement joins TRBV2 to TRBJ2-3; 8 bases line up with TRBD2. Unmatched junction bases numbered 10, after V lost 4 bases and J lost 10 bases. The V gene's germline CDR1 is SNHLY and CDR2 FYNNEI. This CDR3 comprises 14 residues. The CDR3 reads CASSVGGAGGSQYF. The CDR3 DNA sequence: TGTGCCAGCAGTGTGGGGGGTGCGGGAGGCTCGCAGTATTTT.

The CDR3, as DNA: TGTGCCAGCAGCTCCGGATACGAGCAGTACTTC. Translated, it gives CASSSGYEQYF. This rearrangement joins TRBV5-4 to TRBJ2-7; D gene unclear. Germline lookup yields CDR1 SGHNT and CDR2 YYREEE (reference sequence). Trimming left V 3 bases short and J 4 bases short, with 5 bases between. This CDR3 region has 11 residues.

The chain combines TRBV9 with TRBJ1-4, with D tentatively TRBD1 (5 bases). CDR3 size: 13 residues. With 2 bases removed from V and 4 bases from J, the gap between germline ends came to 6 bases. Germline-derived CDR1 and CDR2 are SGDLS and YYNGEE. Here the CDR3 DNA reads TGTGCCAGCAGCGTGACAGTTAATGAAAAACTGTTTTTT. Its translation: CASSVTVNEKLFF. Supplemented by reference TRBV9 and TRBJ1-4, the full variable domain reads DSGVTQTPKHLITATGQRVTLRCSPRSGDLSVYWYQQSLDQGLQFLIQYYNGEERAKGNILERFSAQQFPDLHSELNLSSLELGDSALYFCASSVTVNEKLFFGSGTQLSVL.

V gene TRBV2 combines with J gene TRBJ2-5; the D gene could be TRBD1 or TRBD2 (6 bases each). Per the germline V gene, CDR1 is SNHLY and CDR2 is FYNNEI. This CDR3 has 13 residues. V lost 7 bases and J lost 4, with 13 bases in between. The CDR3 DNA reads as TGTGCCAGCAAGAGGGGGGAGGCAGAGACCCAGTACTTC. It specifies CASKRGEAETQYF.

This chain joins TRBV10-3 and TRBJ2-3; no clear D gene. This CDR3 is 12 amino acids long. Per the germline V gene, CDR1 is ENHRY and CDR2 is SYGVKD. V shed 0 bases and J shed 3 bases, with 1 base lying between them. Here the CDR3 DNA reads TGTGCCATCAGTGAGTCTACAGATACGCAGTATTTT. Translating it yields CAISESTDTQYF.

This clone has only one observation. The gene calls are TRBV9 and TRBJ2-1; no clear D gene. Germline CDR1 is SGDLS and CDR2 is YYNGEE. Trimming cost V 1 base and J 9 bases, with 11 bases left between them. The CDR3 sequence is 13 residues long. CDR3 sequence: CASSVQDRLEQFF. In DNA form, the CDR3 reads TGTGCCAGCAGCGTACAGGACCGCCTTGAGCAGTTCTTC. Together with reference TRBV9 and TRBJ2-1, the CDR3 gives the full variable domain: DSGVTQTPKHLITATGQRVTLRCSPRSGDLSVYWYQQSLDQGLQFLIQYYNGEERAKGNILERFSAQQFPDLHSELNLSSLELGDSALYFCASSVQDRLEQFFGPGTRLTVL.

The J gene is TRBJ1-1, the V gene TRBV7-9; weak D call: TRBD1 (5 bases). The CDR3 runs to 15 residues. Germline V gene lookup returns CDR1 SEHNR and CDR2 FQNEAQ (reference sequence). The V end was cut by 5 bases, the J end by 1 base, with 14 bases between. CDR3 sequence: CASSPGDPTNTEAFF. CDR3 sequence (DNA): TGTGCCAGCAGCCCGGGGGACCCAACGAACACTGAAGCTTTCTTT.

This chain uses TRBV28 with TRBJ1-5; D unresolved. Germline CDR1 and CDR2: MDHEN and SYDVKM. This CDR3 is 14 amino acids long. V shed 7 bases and J shed 0 bases, with 10 bases lying between them. The CDR3 sequence is CASIGGNSNQPQHF. CDR3 sequence (DNA): TGTGCCAGCATCGGAGGAAATAGCAATCAGCCCCAGCATTTT. Drawing the rest from reference TRBV28 and TRBJ1-5, the complete variable domain is DVKVTQSSRYLVKRTGEKVFLECVQDMDHENMFWYRQDPGLGLRLIYFSYDVKMKEKGDIPEGYSVSREKKERFSLILESASTNQTSMYLCASIGGNSNQPQHFGDGTRLSIL.

This clone is a singleton in its sample. The chain has TRBV6-5 and TRBJ2-4; 8 bases map to TRBD1. The CDR3 loop spans 16 amino acids. Germline values: CDR1 MNHEY, CDR2 SVGAGI. J was trimmed by 7 bases and V by 2 bases; bases with no gene match: 10. The CDR3: CASSYREDRVKNIQYF. As DNA, the CDR3 is TGTGCCAGCAGTTACCGAGAGGACAGGGTAAAGAACATTCAGTACTTC.

The chain links TRBV7-9 to TRBJ2-6; no definite D call. Deletions cut 4 bases from V and 0 bases from J, with 13 bases between. Germline V gives CDR1 SEHNR, CDR2 FQNEAQ (reference sequence). The CDR3 totals 17 residues. The DNA of the CDR3 is TGTGCCAGCAGCTCCCCCCCCTATAGCTCTGGGGCCAACGTCCTGACTTTC. Translated, it gives CASSSPPYSSGANVLTF. The whole variable domain, remainder taken from reference TRBV7-9 and TRBJ2-6, is DTGVSQNPRHKITKRGQNVTFRCDPISEHNRLYWYRQTLGQGPEFLTYFQNEAQLEKSRLLSDRFSAERPKGSFSTLEIQRTEQGDSAMYLCASSSPPYSSGANVLTFGAGSRLTVL.

This sequence joins TRBV4-1 and TRBJ2-5; 9 bases map to TRBD1. CDR3 length: 15 amino acids. Per the germline V gene, CDR1 is MGHRA and CDR2 is YSYEKL. Losses at the gene ends were 3 bases for V and 7 bases for J; bases not matched to a gene: 9. For the CDR3, the DNA is TGCGCCAGCAGCCACCAGGACAGGGGAGGAGGGACCCAGTACTTC. Translated, it gives CASSHQDRGGGTQYF.

V and J are TRBV7-2 and TRBJ2-3; D gene ambiguous. Trimming pared 1 base from V and 6 bases from J, leaving 11 bases between. CDR1 and CDR2 from the germline V gene are SGHTA and FQGNSA. CDR3 length equals 14 residues. This CDR3 reads CASSLVLTSDTQYF. CDR3 nucleotide sequence: TGTGCCAGCAGCTTAGTTCTAACCTCGGATACGCAGTATTTT.

The CDR3: CASSFDGTSVAFF. The CDR3 DNA reads as TGTGCCAGCAGTTTCGATGGGACATCGGTGGCTTTCTTT. V and J are TRBV28 and TRBJ1-1; a possible D gene is TRBD1 (6 bases). There are 13 residues in the CDR3. Germline assignment: CDR1 MDHEN and CDR2 SYDVKM. V lost 3 bases and J 11 bases, leaving 16 bases between the germline ends. The variable domain in full, completed from reference TRBV28 and TRBJ1-1, reads DVKVTQSSRYLVKRTGEKVFLECVQDMDHENMFWYRQDPGLGLRLIYFSYDVKMKEKGDIPEGYSVSREKKERFSLILESASTNQTSMYLCASSFDGTSVAFFGQGTRLTVV.

The chain joins TRBV2 to TRBJ1-2; no firm D call. The ends were cut back, 4 bases at V and 4 bases at J, with 16 bases in the middle. The germline gives CDR1 SNHLY, CDR2 FYNNEI. This CDR3 is built from 15 residues. The CDR3 coding sequence is TGTGCCAGCAGTGGGTTTCTAGCCCCTCTCTATGGCTACACCTTC. Protein product: CASSGFLAPLYGYTF.

The genes are TRBV12-5 and TRBJ2-7; D is perhaps TRBD2 (5 bases). V shed 1 base and J shed 3 bases, with 10 bases lying between them. Germline CDR1 is LGHNT and CDR2 is FRNRAP. This CDR3 has 14 amino acids. The chain's CDR3 is CASGLGREFYEQYF. For the CDR3, the DNA is TGTGCTAGTGGTTTGGGACGGGAATTCTACGAGCAGTACTTC. Combining the CDR3 with reference TRBV12-5 and TRBJ2-7 gives the whole variable domain DARVTQTPRHKVTEMGQEVTMRCQPILGHNTVFWYRQTMMQGLELLAYFRNRAPLDDSGMPKDRFSAEMPDATLATLKIQPSEPRDSAVYFCASGLGREFYEQYFGPGTRLTVT.

This clone was picked up one time. The genes are TRBV29-1 and TRBJ2-7; 7 bases are shared with TRBD2. V trimming: 4 bases; J trimming: 3 bases; junction bases outside the gene matches: 9. Germline V gene data show CDR1 as SQVTM and CDR2 as ANQGSEA. This CDR3 contains 14 residues. DNA for the CDR3: TGCAGCGTTGCCCAGAGCGGGAAGTACTACGAGCAGTACTTC. Translation: CSVAQSGKYYEQYF.

The table lists this clone with a count of one. The chain joins TRBV14 to TRBJ1-2, with no clear D. The V and J ends lost 3 bases and 2 bases respectively, with 16 bases between them. This CDR3 has 16 residues. CDR1 and CDR2 from the germline V gene are SGHDN and FVKESK. The CDR3 sequence is CASSHFGRDPNYGYTF. CDR3 DNA sequence: TGTGCCAGCAGCCATTTTGGGAGGGATCCGAACTATGGCTACACCTTC.

The V gene is TRBV29-1, the J gene TRBJ2-3, with TRBD1 matching 10 bases. Germline-derived CDR1 and CDR2 are SQVTM and ANQGSEA. J gave up 4 bases and V 4 bases, and 17 bases lay outside the gene matches. CDR3 size: 18 residues. The CDR3 here is CSVAGGPTGGASADTQYF. CDR3 bases: TGCAGCGTTGCCGGGGGGCCGACAGGGGGCGCTTCGGCAGATACGCAGTATTTT.

The chain joins TRBV29-1 to TRBJ2-1; 14 bases fit TRBD2. Trimming removed 7 bases from V and 9 bases from J; junction bases left unmatched: 5. The CDR3 totals 13 residues. Germline assignment: CDR1 SQVTM and CDR2 ANQGSEA. CDR3 sequence (DNA): TGCAGCGGACTAGCGGGAGGGCTAAGTGAGCAGTTCTTC. Its translation is CSGLAGGLSEQFF.